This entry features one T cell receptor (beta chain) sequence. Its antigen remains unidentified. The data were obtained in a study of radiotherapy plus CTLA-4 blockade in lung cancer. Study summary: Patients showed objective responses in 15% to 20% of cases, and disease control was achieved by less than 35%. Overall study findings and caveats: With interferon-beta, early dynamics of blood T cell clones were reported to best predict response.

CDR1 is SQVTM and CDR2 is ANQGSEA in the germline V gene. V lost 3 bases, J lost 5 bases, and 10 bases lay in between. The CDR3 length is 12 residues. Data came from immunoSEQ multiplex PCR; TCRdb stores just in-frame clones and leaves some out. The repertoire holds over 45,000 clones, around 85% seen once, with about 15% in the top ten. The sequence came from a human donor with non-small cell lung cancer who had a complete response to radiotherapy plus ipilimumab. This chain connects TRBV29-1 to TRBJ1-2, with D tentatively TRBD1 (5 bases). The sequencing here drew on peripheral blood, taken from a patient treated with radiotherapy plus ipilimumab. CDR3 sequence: CSVDMGGYGYTF. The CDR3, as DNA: TGCAGCGTTGACATGGGGGGGTATGGCTACACCTTC.